This paragraph reports one T cell receptor beta chain. In the original analysis: The authors estimated nucleated cell counts from reference gene primer amplification. The assay was immunoSEQ multiplex PCR, and TCRdb's table has in-frame clones only and misses some. The V and J calls and clone size were taken over from that table, and D and trimming were inferred from the DNA. The data contain more than 200,000 clones, about four fifths of them singletons. These data come from a study of blood T cell repertoires in COVID-19. On the study more broadly: The United States, Italy and Spain provided the acute and convalescent COVID-19 samples. Sources were T cells, B-cell-depleted T cells, or PBMCs; the material itself was cDNA or gDNA.

The CDR3 is made up of 15 amino acids. The germline CDR1 and CDR2 sequences are SGHTA and FQGNSA. The V and J ends lost 0 bases and 8 bases respectively, with 14 bases between them. The specimen sequenced was peripheral blood. This TCR was recovered from a man aged 45-65 years with active or convalescent COVID-19. The chain has TRBV7-2 and TRBJ1-3, with D unclear. CDR3 in amino acids: CASSLAGGSADTIYF. The CDR3 nucleotides read TGTGCCAGCAGCTTAGCCGGAGGGTCCGCGGACACCATATATTTT.